The 9 T cell receptor beta chains below all came from one sample that was sequenced in a study of cytomegalovirus exposure and HLA in healthy donors. The PCR used 60 Vbeta and 13 Jbeta primers. Using immunoSEQ multiplex PCR, the repertoire was profiled, and TCRdb retains in-frame clones only, with some absent. Counted here are some 270,000 clones, roughly 80% occurring once; the ten biggest clones make up over 0.3%. Sequencing was done on a sample of PBMCs. These receptors came from a girl aged 2-10 years in good health and CMV-seronegative.

This clone was seen just once. CDR3 coding DNA: TGTGCCAGCAAAGGAGGGCTGACGTCCCCCTACGAGCAGTACTTC. It encodes CASKGGLTSPYEQYF. The gene calls are TRBV25-1 and TRBJ2-7, with a tentative D call TRBD2 (6 bases). The CDR3 length is 15 residues. V shed 7 bases and J shed 2 bases, with 18 bases lying between them. Germline V lookup: CDR1 MGHDK, CDR2 SYGVNS.

This clone was seen a single time. The chain is built from TRBV4-1 and TRBJ2-1; TRBD2 matches at 14 bases. The CDR3 has 15 residues. The junction had 5 bases not matched to a gene; V was cut back by 4 bases and J by 9 bases. Germline V CDR1 and CDR2: MGHRA, YSYEKL. The CDR3, as DNA: TGCGCCAGCAGCCCGGGACTAGCGGGAGTTCTTGAGCAGTTCTTC. Protein product: CASSPGLAGVLEQFF.

This chain uses TRBV28 with TRBJ2-1; TRBD2 matches 11 bases. Germline loops: CDR1 MDHEN, CDR2 SYDVKM. The V segment lost 6 bases and the J segment 7 bases; nucleotides outside the gene matches: 5. The CDR3 runs 14 residues. CDR3 in DNA: TGTGCCAGCAGATTAGCGGGAGGGTTAAATGAGCAGTTCTTC. This codes for CASRLAGGLNEQFF.

J is TRBJ2-1 and V is TRBV5-1, with 16 bases identical to TRBD2. Trimming removed 7 bases from V and 5 bases from J; junction bases left unmatched: 9. CDR3 length: 17 amino acids. The V gene's germline CDR1 is SGHRS and CDR2 YFSETQ. For the CDR3, the DNA is TGCGCCAGCGTATCCGGGACTAGCGGGAGGGCCCACAATGAGCAGTTCTTC. Its protein product is CASVSGTSGRAHNEQFF.

This chain links TRBV28 with TRBJ2-7; tentative D call: TRBD2 (6 bases). CDR1 is MDHEN and CDR2 is SYDVKM in the germline V gene. The V gene lost 8 bases and the J gene lost 3 bases, with 14 bases spanning the gap. This CDR3 region has 13 residues. The CDR3 region has the DNA TGTGCCAGCGCACCGGGACTCCTCTACGAGCAGTACTTC. Protein product: CASAPGLLYEQYF.

The V gene is TRBV11-1, the J gene TRBJ2-7; D possibly corresponds to TRBD1 (6 bases). This CDR3 is 16 amino acids long. Germline values: CDR1 SGHAT, CDR2 FQDESV (reference sequence). V was trimmed by 5 bases and J by 1 base, leaving 18 bases between them. The DNA of the CDR3 is TGTGCCAGCAGCCCCCTCCGACAGGAGCTTTCCTACGAGCAGTACTTC. It codes for CASSPLRQELSYEQYF. Using reference TRBV11-1 and TRBJ2-7 for the parts outside the CDR3, the full variable domain is EAEVAQSPRYKITEKSQAVAFWCDPISGHATLYWYRQILGQGPELLVQFQDESVVDDSQLPKDRFSAERLKGVDSTLKIQPAELGDSAMYLCASSPLRQELSYEQYFGPGTRLTVT.

The chain couples TRBV6-4 to TRBJ2-3; a possible D gene is TRBD2 (5 bases). With 6 bases removed from V and 2 bases from J, the gap between germline ends came to 12 bases. CDR3 length: 14 amino acids. CDR1 is MRHNA and CDR2 is SNTAGT in the germline V gene. CDR3 loop: CASRAEANTDTQYF. The CDR3 DNA sequence: TGTGCCAGCAGGGCGGAGGCGAACACAGATACGCAGTATTTT.

CDR3 sequence reads: CASSMDRADGGYTF. CDR3 nucleotide sequence: TGTGCCAGCAGTATGGACAGGGCCGACGGTGGCTACACCTTC. The rearrangement uses TRBV6-1 and TRBJ1-2; the match to TRBD1 covers 8 bases. The CDR3 sequence is 14 residues long. The ends lost 5 bases at V and 7 bases at J; junction bases unmatched: 9. Germline CDR1 MNHNS, CDR2 SASEGT.

The chain uses TRBV27 and TRBJ2-7, with 9 bases lining up with TRBD1. Trimming removed 5 bases from V and 3 bases from J; junction bases left unmatched: 5. Germline assignment: CDR1 MNHEY and CDR2 SMNVEV (reference sequence). The CDR3 runs 14 residues. Written as DNA, the CDR3 is TGTGCCAGCAGTGGGACAGGGTCATACTACGAGCAGTACTTC. Translated, it gives CASSGTGSYYEQYF.